This is a list of T cell receptor beta chains from one sample in a study of blood T cell repertoires in COVID-19. Libraries were prepared by immunoSEQ multiplex PCR; TCRdb keeps only in-frame clonotypes and omits some of them. Altogether more than 250,000 clones are present, around 86% being singletons, with the ten largest covering under 3%. Sequenced: PBMCs or T cells enriched from blood (not recorded which). These receptors all come from a woman between 18 and 30 years old who had recovered from COVID-19. CDR3s include the opening cysteine and the closing phenylalanine or tryptophan. Each record gives: D gene, J gene, V gene, CDR3 DNA, CDR3 protein. D genes are given only for firm matches.

d_gene: TRBD1
j_gene: TRBJ1-2
v_gene: TRBV28
CDR3nt: TGTGCCAGCAGTCCCTCACTAGGACAGGCTCTCTACACCTTC
CDR3aa: CASSPSLGQALYTF

d_gene: TRBD1
j_gene: TRBJ2-3
v_gene: TRBV5-1
CDR3nt: TGCGCCAGCAGCTCCCCTTATGGACAGGTCACAGATACGCAGTATTTT
CDR3aa: CASSSPYGQVTDTQYF

d_gene: TRBD2
j_gene: TRBJ2-5
v_gene: TRBV19
CDR3nt: TGTGCCAGTAGCACACTAGCGGAAGAGACCCAGTACTTC
CDR3aa: CASSTLAEETQYF

d_gene: TRBD1
j_gene: TRBJ1-3
v_gene: TRBV19
CDR3nt: TGTGCCAGTGTCGACAGGGCCGTTGGCTCTGGAAACACCATATATTTT
CDR3aa: CASVDRAVGSGNTIYF

d_gene: NA
j_gene: TRBJ1-6
v_gene: TRBV6-5
CDR3nt: TGTGCCAGCAGGCCAGACAGGTTTTCACCCCTCCACTTT
CDR3aa: CASRPDRFSPLHF

d_gene: TRBD2
j_gene: TRBJ2-7
v_gene: TRBV29-1
CDR3nt: TGCAGCGTAGAGCAGGCGGGAGCCTACGAGCAGTACTTC
CDR3aa: CSVEQAGAYEQYF

d_gene: NA
j_gene: TRBJ1-4
v_gene: TRBV29-1
CDR3nt: TGCAGCGTTAAGGGGCAACCGAATGAAAAACTGTTTTTT
CDR3aa: CSVKGQPNEKLFF

d_gene: NA
j_gene: TRBJ2-3
v_gene: TRBV3-1/TRBV3-2
CDR3nt: TGTGCCAGCAGCCAAGCAGGGGTAACAGATACGCAGTATTTT
CDR3aa: CASSQAGVTDTQYF

d_gene: TRBD2
j_gene: TRBJ2-3
v_gene: TRBV10-3
CDR3nt: TGTGCCATCAGGCGGACTAGCGGGGACACAGATACGCAGTATTTT
CDR3aa: CAIRRTSGDTDTQYF

d_gene: TRBD2
j_gene: TRBJ2-7
v_gene: TRBV19
CDR3nt: TGTGCCAGTAGTGATAACTCCCCGACTAGCGGGGGTCCCTACGAGCAGTACTTC
CDR3aa: CASSDNSPTSGGPYEQYF

d_gene: TRBD1
j_gene: TRBJ1-2
v_gene: TRBV5-6
CDR3nt: TGTGCCAGCAGCTTGGAGGACAGGCCCTATGGCTACACCTTC
CDR3aa: CASSLEDRPYGYTF

d_gene: TRBD1
j_gene: TRBJ2-7
v_gene: TRBV6-5
CDR3nt: TGTGCCAGCAGGGGGGACAGGCCGCCCTACGAGCAGTACTTC
CDR3aa: CASRGDRPPYEQYF

d_gene: NA
j_gene: TRBJ2-1
v_gene: TRBV29-1
CDR3nt: TGCAGCGTTTCGGACTGGCGGGATATCAATGAGCAGTTCTTC
CDR3aa: CSVSDWRDINEQFF

d_gene: NA
j_gene: TRBJ1-5
v_gene: TRBV7-9
CDR3nt: TGTGCCAGCAGCTTAAGACGGGATCAGCCCCAGCATTTT
CDR3aa: CASSLRRDQPQHF

d_gene: NA
j_gene: TRBJ1-1
v_gene: TRBV7-9
CDR3nt: TGTGCCAGCAGCTCGCTAACAGGGAACACTGAAGCTTTCTTT
CDR3aa: CASSSLTGNTEAFF

d_gene: NA
j_gene: TRBJ2-7
v_gene: TRBV19
CDR3nt: TGTGCCAGTAGTACGACAGGCCCCTACGAGCAGTACTTC
CDR3aa: CASSTTGPYEQYF

d_gene: TRBD2
j_gene: TRBJ2-5
v_gene: TRBV7-6
CDR3nt: TGTGCCAGCAGCCCCGGACTAGCGGGGGAAGAGACCCAGTACTTC
CDR3aa: CASSPGLAGEETQYF